This T cell receptor (beta chain) came from a study of blood T cells in healthy people across ages. Study-level findings and limits: Diversity figures based on one million T cells were deemed too low. Diversity of TCR beta per million T cells declined in a roughly linear way with age.

A second PCR, run for roughly 7 to 11 cycles, used a sample-barcoded 5' primer plus a J-beta primer mix. TCRdb reprocessed the 5' RACE reads with MiXCR, giving one entry per CDR3 protein. The data hold approximately 730,000 distinct CDR3 sequences, with around 46% observed a single time. The study recruited healthy Caucasian donors from Russia who were aged roughly 6 to 95. With respect to this clonotype: The antigen remains undetermined.

The germline V gene encodes CDR1 MNHEY and CDR2 SVGEGT. With V trimmed by 2 bases and J by 2 bases, 6 bases remained unmatched. This CDR3 is built from 17 residues. This clonotype originated in a woman aged 55-75 years in good health. Source material: blood. This chain uses TRBV6-2 or TRBV6-3 with TRBJ2-1; 10 bases line up with TRBD2. The CDR3 DNA is TGTGCCAGCAGTTACGTCAGCGGGAGGGCGGCCTACAATGAGCAGTTCTTC. Protein product: CASSYVSGRAAYNEQFF.